The 24 T cell receptor beta chains below all came from one sample that was sequenced in a study of Graves' ophthalmopathy and Graves' hyperthyroidism. Amplified material comprised TCR beta CDR3 regions derived from RNA transcripts. HTBI primers served in a first-round RT-PCR, which a second-round multiplex PCR followed. TCRdb re-called the multiplex PCR reads with MiXCR, one entry per CDR3 protein. This table has about 740,000 distinct CDR3 sequences, about 44% appearing once. Material: peripheral blood. Source of these receptors: an adult man with Graves' ophthalmopathy.

Regarding this clonotype: A junction boundary mismatches the germline segment, possibly from a read error. The rearrangement uses TRBV12-3 or TRBV12-4 and TRBJ2-7, with a weak D call TRBD1 (6 bases). This CDR3 is built from 13 residues. The CDR3, as DNA: TGTGCCAGCGGTTTATTTAGGGGGTACGAGCAGTACTTC. Residues: CASGLFRGYEQYF.

The gene calls are TRBV7-2 and TRBJ2-2, with a tentative D call TRBD2 (5 bases). CDR1 is SGHTA and CDR2 is FQGNSA in the germline V gene. The CDR3 extends over 15 amino acids. The V and J ends lost 3 bases and 3 bases respectively, with 11 bases between them. CDR3: CASSLAFGDTGELFF. The CDR3 DNA reads TGTGCCAGCAGCTTGGCCTTCGGGGACACCGGGGAGCTGTTTTTT.

The chain carries TRBV24-1 and TRBJ1-5; 9 nucleotides match TRBD1. From germline, CDR1 is KGHDR and CDR2 SFDVKD. J gave up 6 bases and V 6 bases, and 11 bases lay outside the gene matches. The length of the CDR3 is 16 residues. CDR3: CATSNPGTGMTQPQHF. In nucleotides, the CDR3 is TGTGCCACCAGTAACCCAGGGACAGGGATGACTCAGCCCCAGCATTTT.

In this sample, this clonotype turned up many times. The chain combines TRBV2 with TRBJ1-2; D remains unclear. Germline V lookup: CDR1 SNHLY, CDR2 FYNNEI. The CDR3 has 13 residues. V lost 6 bases to trimming and J lost 2 bases, with 10 bases between them. CDR3 region: CASSVGTNYGYTF. The CDR3, as DNA: TGTGCCAGCAGCGTCGGCACCAACTATGGCTACACCTTC.

This clonotype was observed a few times. The chain is built from TRBV7-2 and TRBJ2-7; 11 positions agree with TRBD2. CDR1 and CDR2 (germline): SGHTA, FQGNSA. V shed 5 bases, J shed 2 bases, and the junction held 8 bases outside the gene matches. This CDR3 is built from 16 residues. The CDR3 bases are TGTGCCAGCAGCCAGACGTTAGCGGGAGGGGCCTACGAGCAGTACTTC. Translation: CASSQTLAGGAYEQYF.

The chain recombines TRBV29-1 with TRBJ2-7; possible D gene TRBD2, 6 bases. Germline V gives CDR1 SQVTM, CDR2 ANQGSEA. This CDR3 is built from 12 residues. V was cut by 1 base and J by 5 bases, with 9 bases left in between. In DNA form, the CDR3 reads TGCAGCGTTGAAGGCGGGATCGACGAGCAGTACTTC. Translating it yields CSVEGGIDEQYF.

The chain is built from TRBV2 and TRBJ1-5; tentative D call: TRBD1 (5 bases). The germline V and J ends were trimmed by 2 bases and 6 bases, with 17 bases remaining between them. The CDR3 length is 16 residues. CDR1 is SNHLY and CDR2 is FYNNEI in the germline V gene. CDR3 protein: CASSETGRARGQPQHF. CDR3 coding DNA: TGTGCCAGCAGTGAAACGGGCAGGGCGCGTGGTCAGCCCCAGCATTTT.

The CDR3 loop reads CASSLKGTSGSGQDPQYF. CDR3 coding DNA: TGTGCCAGCAGCTTGAAGGGTACGAGCGGGAGTGGCCAGGACCCCCAGTACTTC. The V and J genes are TRBV7-9 and TRBJ2-5; TRBD2 aligns across 8 bases. Germline trimming cut 3 bases from V and 9 bases from J; bases unmatched to any gene: 21. Germline V gene data show CDR1 as SEHNR and CDR2 as FQNEAQ (reference sequence). The CDR3 loop spans 18 amino acids.

This clonotype was seen just once. The genes are TRBV19 and TRBJ2-5; 9 bases agree with TRBD2. V dropped 1 base and J dropped 5; count of bases not matched to a gene: 5. The V gene's germline CDR1 is LNHDA and CDR2 SQIVND (reference sequence). There are 15 residues in the CDR3. The CDR3 is CASSIVSGSGETQYF. CDR3 nucleotides: TGTGCCAGTAGTATAGTTAGCGGGAGTGGGGAGACCCAGTACTTC.

At least ten counts were recorded for this clonotype. The rearrangement joins TRBV7-9 to TRBJ2-7; no firm D call. The CDR3 sequence is 15 residues long. V was cut by 7 bases and J by 0 bases, with 16 bases left in between. Per the germline V gene, CDR1 is SEHNR and CDR2 is FQNEAQ (reference sequence). The CDR3 is CASTPSLLSSYEQYF. The CDR3 region has the DNA TGTGCCAGCACCCCAAGCCTTCTAAGCTCCTACGAGCAGTACTTC. Drawing the rest from reference TRBV7-9 and TRBJ2-7, the complete variable domain is DTGVSQNPRHKITKRGQNVTFRCDPISEHNRLYWYRQTLGQGPEFLTYFQNEAQLEKSRLLSDRFSAERPKGSFSTLEIQRTEQGDSAMYLCASTPSLLSSYEQYFGPGTRLTVT.

CDR3 residues: CASHRTGANQPQHF. CDR3 bases: TGTGCCAGCCATCGGACAGGGGCCAATCAGCCCCAGCATTTT. The rearrangement joins TRBV24-1 to TRBJ1-5; 9 positions match TRBD1. CDR3 size: 14 residues. Losses at the gene ends were 11 bases for V and 3 bases for J; bases not matched to a gene: 7. CDR1 is KGHDR and CDR2 is SFDVKD in the germline V gene.

As regards this clonotype: A much larger clone lies a single base off, so this may be a read error. Here the CDR3 omits its conserved ending phenylalanine or tryptophan, so a read error is the likely source. CDR3 region: CASSDQGNEQYC. The DNA for the CDR3 is TGTGCCAGCAGTGACCAGGGCAACGAGCAGTACTGC. This chain joins TRBV2 and TRBJ2-5; a weak D match, TRBD1 (5 bases). Gene TRBJ2-7 matches the end of the DNA better, so the J call may be wrong. The CDR3 extends over 12 amino acids. Germline CDR1 is SNHLY and CDR2 is FYNNEI.

The V gene is TRBV10-3, the J gene TRBJ2-7; D may be TRBD1 (5 bases). The V and J ends lost 4 bases and 2 bases respectively, with 9 bases between them. Germline lookup yields CDR1 ENHRY and CDR2 SYGVKD. This CDR3 contains 13 residues. The CDR3 reads CAISGQITYEQYF. In DNA form, the CDR3 reads TGTGCCATCAGTGGACAGATAACCTACGAGCAGTACTTC.

This sequence joins TRBV2 and TRBJ1-1; the match to TRBD1 covers 9 bases. Germline V CDR1 and CDR2: SNHLY, FYNNEI. The CDR3 is 15 amino acids. V lost 3 bases and J lost 4; bases outside the gene matches: 6. The CDR3 DNA reads TGTGCCAGCAGTGAGTTCGGGACAGGGATCACTGAAGCTTTCTTT. Translation: CASSEFGTGITEAFF. The variable domain in full, completed from reference TRBV2 and TRBJ1-1, reads EPEVTQTPSHQVTQMGQEVILRCVPISNHLYFYWYRQILGQKVEFLVSFYNNEISEKSEIFDDQFSVERPDGSNFTLKIRSTKLEDSAMYFCASSEFGTGITEAFFGQGTRLTVV.

This sequence joins TRBV2 and TRBJ1-5; D perhaps matches TRBD1 (5 bases). The CDR3 is 16 residues long. Germline CDR1 reads SNHLY; CDR2 reads FYNNEI. V lost 0 bases to trimming and J lost 4 bases, with 13 bases between them. This chain's CDR3 is CASSEAYGGLNQPQHF. In nucleotides, the CDR3 is TGTGCCAGCAGTGAAGCGTACGGGGGTCTAAATCAGCCCCAGCATTTT.

This clonotype was seen many times. The chain carries TRBV7-9 and TRBJ1-1; TRBD1 might be the D (5 bases). This CDR3 comprises 12 residues. V lost 3 bases, J lost 4 bases, and 6 bases lay in between. The germline V gene has CDR1 SEHNR and CDR2 FQNEAQ (reference sequence). The CDR3 nucleotides read TGTGCCAGCAGCTTCCAGGGCACTGAAGCTTTCTTT. Its protein is CASSFQGTEAFF.

The chain uses TRBV10-3 and TRBJ2-7; tentatively, D is TRBD2 (6 bases). CDR1 and CDR2 (germline): ENHRY, SYGVKD. The CDR3 extends over 9 amino acids. The CDR3 is CARGHEQYF. The CDR3 DNA reads TGTGCGCGGGGACACGAGCAGTACTTC.

The chain recombines TRBV12-3 or TRBV12-4 with TRBJ2-3; 7 bases fit TRBD2. The CDR3 covers 16 residues. After removal of 5 bases from V and 6 bases from J, the junction contained 14 bases not matched to a gene. The CDR3 nucleotides are TGTGCCAGCAGTGGCCGAGCGGGGACCCCGGTGGATACGCAGTATTTT. This translates into CASSGRAGTPVDTQYF.

The CDR3, as DNA: TGTGCCAGCTCACCCGGGAAGGCCCTCGTTGGAAACACCATATATTTT. Encoded protein: CASSPGKALVGNTIYF. The chain couples TRBV6-5 to TRBJ1-3; D is uncertain. Trimming pared 8 bases from V and 3 bases from J, leaving 20 bases between. This CDR3 region has 16 residues. CDR1 is MNHEY and CDR2 is SVGAGI in the germline V gene.

Points on this clonotype: A much larger clone differs by one base, so this may be a read error. The chain employs TRBV25-1 and TRBJ1-6; the D is unclear. The germline gives CDR1 MGHDK, CDR2 SYGVNS. CDR3 length: 15 residues. CDR3 residues: CANSFQNSYNSPLHF. CDR3 sequence (DNA): TGTGCCAACAGTTTTCAGAACTCCTATAATTCACCCCTCCACTTT.

To note about this clonotype: This may stem from a read error, because a much larger clone lies one nucleotide away. Here the CDR3 omits its conserved ending phenylalanine or tryptophan, so a read error is the likely source. The chain recombines TRBV29-1 with TRBJ1-1; perhaps TRBD1 as D (5 bases). Germline V gives CDR1 SQVTM, CDR2 ANQGSEA. This CDR3 has 14 residues. Trimming shortened V by 2 bases and J by 0 bases, and 10 bases separated the two germline ends. The CDR3 region is CSVESQDVNTEAFL. In nucleotides, the CDR3 is TGCAGCGTTGAATCACAGGATGTGAACACTGAAGCTTTCCTT.

This clonotype was observed at least ten times. The junction shows a germline mismatch at one end, possibly a read error. The J gene is TRBJ1-1, the V gene TRBV10-2; weak D call: TRBD1 (5 bases). Looked up from germline, CDR1 is WSHSY and CDR2 is SAAADI. The CDR3 spans 13 residues. CDR3 sequence reads: CVSTQARNTEAFF. The CDR3 nucleotides are TGCGTCAGCACACAGGCTAGAAACACTGAAGCTTTCTTT.

The chain is built from TRBV9 and TRBJ2-7; tentative D call: TRBD1 (6 bases). V shed 5 bases and J shed 2 bases, with 17 bases lying between them. The germline CDR1 and CDR2 sequences are SGDLS and YYNGEE. The length of the CDR3 is 15 residues. CDR3 protein: CASSSSIRGTYEQYF. CDR3 DNA sequence: TGTGCCAGCAGTTCCTCAATCAGGGGAACCTACGAGCAGTACTTC.

This sequence joins TRBV12-5 and TRBJ2-7, with 7 bases matching TRBD1. V lost 0 bases to trimming and J lost 5 bases; unmatched junction nucleotides: 13. This CDR3 contains 17 residues. Germline V CDR1 and CDR2: LGHNT, FRNRAP. CDR3 nucleotides: TGTGCTAGTGGTTTGGTGAGGACAGGTGTGAATTGGGACGAGCAGTACTTC. It encodes CASGLVRTGVNWDEQYF.